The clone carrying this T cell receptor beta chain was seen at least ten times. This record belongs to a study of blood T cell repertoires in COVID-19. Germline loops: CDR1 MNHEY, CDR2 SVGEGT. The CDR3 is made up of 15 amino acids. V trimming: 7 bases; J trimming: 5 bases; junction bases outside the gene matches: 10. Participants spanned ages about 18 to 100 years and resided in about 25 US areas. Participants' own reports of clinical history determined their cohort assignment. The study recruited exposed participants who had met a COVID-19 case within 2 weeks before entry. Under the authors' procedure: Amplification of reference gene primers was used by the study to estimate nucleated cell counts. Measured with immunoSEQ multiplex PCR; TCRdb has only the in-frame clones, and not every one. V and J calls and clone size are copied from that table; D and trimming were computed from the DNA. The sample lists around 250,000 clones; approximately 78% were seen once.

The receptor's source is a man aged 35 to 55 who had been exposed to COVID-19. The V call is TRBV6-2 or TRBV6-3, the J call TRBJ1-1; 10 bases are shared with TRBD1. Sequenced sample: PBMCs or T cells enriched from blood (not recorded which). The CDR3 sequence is CASTPPRQGATEAFF. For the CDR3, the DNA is TGTGCCAGCACCCCCCCCCGACAGGGGGCAACTGAAGCTTTCTTT.